This entry features one T cell receptor (beta chain) sequence. The CDR3 has 19 amino acids. V was clipped by 0 bases and J by 2 bases; unmatched bases: 10. Per germline, CDR1 SNHLY and CDR2 FYNNEI. The sample comes from a study of shared clonotypes between healthy human individuals. Study at large: CD4 naive and CD4 memory each took three plates per donor, while CD8 naive took two and CD8 memory one.

Assay used: immunoSEQ multiplex PCR; TCRdb lists only in-frame clones, some missing. Of around 1.1 million clones in the sample, about 84% were seen once. The chain employs TRBV2 and TRBJ2-2; 9 positions agree with TRBD2. The source is a man aged 18 to 30 in good health. Some clones in this sample may be carry-over from other donors' samples. The sample was memory CD4+ T cells from PBMCs. Subset here: CD45RA-negative fraction. CDR3 DNA sequence: TGTGCCAGCAGTGAAGCGCTTGGCGGGAGGGCCGGCAACACCGGGGAGCTGTTTTTT. As protein: CASSEALGGRAGNTGELFF. Drawing the rest from reference TRBV2 and TRBJ2-2, the complete variable domain is EPEVTQTPSHQVTQMGQEVILRCVPISNHLYFYWYRQILGQKVEFLVSFYNNEISEKSEIFDDQFSVERPDGSNFTLKIRSTKLEDSAMYFCASSEALGGRAGNTGELFFGEGSRLTVL.